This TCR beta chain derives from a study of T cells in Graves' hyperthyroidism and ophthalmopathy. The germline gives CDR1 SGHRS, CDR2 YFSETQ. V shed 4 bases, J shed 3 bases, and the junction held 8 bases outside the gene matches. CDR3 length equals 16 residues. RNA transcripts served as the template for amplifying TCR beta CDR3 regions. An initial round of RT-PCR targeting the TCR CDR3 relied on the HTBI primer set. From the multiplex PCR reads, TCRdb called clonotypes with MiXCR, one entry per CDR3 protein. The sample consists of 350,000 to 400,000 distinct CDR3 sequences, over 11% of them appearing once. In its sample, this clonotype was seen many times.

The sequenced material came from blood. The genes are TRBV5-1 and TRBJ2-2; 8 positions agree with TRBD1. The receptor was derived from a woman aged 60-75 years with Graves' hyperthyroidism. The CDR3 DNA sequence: TGCGCCAGCAGCACGGAGTCAGGGGGCCACACCGGGGAGCTGTTTTTT. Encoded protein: CASSTESGGHTGELFF.